Below are 27 T cell receptor beta chains sequenced from a single sample in a study of CD8 T cells in ankylosing spondylitis. One entry per CDR3 protein results from TCRdb running MiXCR on the 5' RACE reads. The table includes approximately 100,000 distinct CDR3 sequences, around 24% detected once. The sample consisted of synovial fluid, either unsorted or a sorted T cell fraction (not recorded which). These receptor sequences come from a male donor with ankylosing spondylitis.

As DNA, the CDR3 is TGTGCCAGCAGCCAAGAAGCCCGATTTTTCGAGAACACCGGGGAGCTGTTTTTT. Translation gives CASSQEARFFENTGELFF. The V and J genes are TRBV3-1 and TRBJ2-2; D gene unclear. The CDR3 covers 18 residues. V shed 0 bases and J shed 1 base, with 15 bases lying between them. Germline V gene data show CDR1 as LGHDT and CDR2 as YNNKEL (reference sequence).

In its sample, this clonotype was seen a few times. The rearrangement uses TRBV15 and TRBJ1-1; D call uncertain. Germline-derived CDR1 and CDR2 are LNHNV and YYDKDF (reference sequence). The CDR3 has 12 residues. V lost 0 bases to trimming and J lost 11 bases, with 10 bases between them. The CDR3, as DNA: TGTGCCACCAGCAGAGATGCCGATCGGGCTTTCTTT. It encodes CATSRDADRAFF.

This clonotype turned up a few times. This rearrangement joins TRBV5-1 to TRBJ2-5; no firm D call. CDR1 SGHRS and CDR2 YFSETQ come from the germline V gene. There are 12 residues in the CDR3. V lost 0 bases and J 0 bases, leaving 0 bases between the germline ends. The CDR3 DNA reads as TGCGCCAGCAGCTTGGACCAAGAGACCCAGTACTTC. Its translation: CASSLDQETQYF.

The chain uses TRBV12-3 or TRBV12-4 and TRBJ2-2, with 7 bases aligning to TRBD1. There are 14 residues in the CDR3. Unmatched junction bases numbered 5, after V lost 6 bases and J lost 4 bases. CDR3 in amino acids: CASRQGLGTGELFF. The CDR3, as DNA: TGTGCCAGCAGACAGGGGTTAGGCACCGGGGAGCTGTTTTTT.

This clonotype showed up just a few times. This chain connects TRBV24-1 to TRBJ2-7; 7 positions agree with TRBD1. The CDR3 has 15 residues. J lost 4 bases, V lost 2 bases, and 7 bases had no gene match. Germline V CDR1 and CDR2: KGHDR, SFDVKD. The DNA of the CDR3 is TGTGCCACCAGTGATTCTAGACAGGGAAGGTACGAGCAGTACTTC. Encoded protein: CATSDSRQGRYEQYF.

The V and J genes are TRBV24-1 and TRBJ2-1, with TRBD1 matching over 8 bases. This CDR3 is 14 amino acids long. CDR1 and CDR2 from the germline V gene are KGHDR and SFDVKD. The trim removed 2 bases at V and 5 bases at J, leaving 1 base unmatched. CDR3 region: CATSDWTGNNEQFF. The CDR3 DNA sequence: TGTGCCACCAGTGATTGGACAGGGAACAATGAGCAGTTCTTC.

This clonotype was observed a few times. The rearrangement joins TRBV7-8 to TRBJ2-5; 7 bases are a match to TRBD1. Per germline, CDR1 SGHVS and CDR2 FQNEAQ. V gave up 4 bases and J gave up 7 bases; unmatched junction bases: 12. The CDR3 runs to 15 residues. The CDR3 spells CASSYTGTAMVTQYF. The CDR3 DNA sequence: TGTGCCAGCAGCTACACCGGGACAGCTATGGTGACCCAGTACTTC.

This chain links TRBV5-1 with TRBJ2-1; D is unclear. This CDR3 comprises 15 residues. Germline CDR1 SGHRS, CDR2 YFSETQ. V shed 2 bases and J shed 0 bases, with 9 bases lying between them. The CDR3 sequence: CASSLTTSSYNEQFF. The CDR3 nucleotides read TGCGCCAGCAGCTTAACGACGAGCTCCTACAATGAGCAGTTCTTC.

The chain is built from TRBV7-2 and TRBJ1-2; D possibly corresponds to TRBD1 (5 bases). There are 16 residues in the CDR3. V was clipped by 3 bases and J by 5 bases, with 19 bases between them. Germline V CDR1 and CDR2: SGHTA, FQGNSA. CDR3 sequence: CASSLGYRPSSYGYTF. In nucleotides, the CDR3 is TGTGCCAGCAGCTTGGGATACAGGCCTTCTTCTTATGGCTACACCTTC.

V usage is TRBV20-1 and J usage is TRBJ1-5; TRBD1 matches 7 bases. The ends lost 1 base at V and 1 base at J; junction bases unmatched: 7. CDR1 DFQATT and CDR2 SNEGSKA come from the germline V gene (reference sequence). This CDR3 contains 16 residues. The CDR3 DNA is TGCAGTGCTAGAGGTCGGACAGGAGGAAGCAATCAGCCCCAGCATTTT. It translates to CSARGRTGGSNQPQHF.

There are a few counts of this clonotype. The chain combines TRBV27 with TRBJ1-1; D perhaps matches TRBD1 (5 bases). This CDR3 has 14 amino acids. Per the germline V gene, CDR1 is MNHEY and CDR2 is SMNVEV (reference sequence). The V end lost 7 bases, the J end lost 1 base, and 13 bases lay between the germline ends. The chain's CDR3 is CASKPLDRNTEAFF. The CDR3 nucleotides are TGTGCCAGCAAGCCCCTAGACAGGAACACTGAAGCTTTCTTT.

The V gene is TRBV9, the J gene TRBJ1-1, with D maybe TRBD1 (5 bases). Trimming cost V 3 bases and J 1 base, with 16 bases left between them. The CDR3 covers 16 residues. CDR1 SGDLS and CDR2 YYNGEE come from the germline V gene. CDR3 DNA sequence: TGTGCCAGCAGCGACCCGACCGGGACGGCGAACACTGAAGCTTTCTTT. The encoded protein is CASSDPTGTANTEAFF.

A few counts support this clonotype. This chain uses TRBV6-1 with TRBJ1-1; D may be TRBD1 (6 bases). This CDR3 contains 14 residues. Trimming took off 7 bases at V and 5 bases at J, with 17 bases between the two ends. CDR1 is MNHNS, CDR2 SASEGT, per germline. The CDR3 DNA reads TGTGCCAGCACTGGTAGTTGGGGGCGGACTGAAGCTTTCTTT. Translated, it gives CASTGSWGRTEAFF.

This clonotype was seen repeatedly, ten times or more. The CDR3 DNA reads TGTGCCTGGCGGCGGCGGGAAAGCCTTACCTACGAGCAGTACGTC. This codes for CAWRRRESLTYEQYV. The chain uses TRBV30 and TRBJ2-7, with a possible D match to TRBD2 (6 bases). With 5 bases removed from V and 2 bases from J, the gap between germline ends came to 19 bases. CDR3 length: 15 amino acids. Looked up from germline, CDR1 is GTSNPN and CDR2 is SVGIG (reference sequence).

There are many counts of this clonotype. The rearrangement uses TRBV24-1 and TRBJ2-1; TRBD2 matches 7 bases. CDR3 size: 14 residues. The V gene's germline CDR1 is KGHDR and CDR2 SFDVKD. Unmatched junction bases numbered 9, after V lost 8 bases and J lost 6 bases. DNA of the CDR3: TGTGCCACCACCAGCGGGGCCTTAACCAATGAGCAGTTCTTC. Protein: CATTSGALTNEQFF.

J is TRBJ2-1 and V is TRBV24-1; 10 positions match TRBD2. The CDR3 consists of 14 residues. Losses at the gene ends were 5 bases for V and 6 bases for J; bases not matched to a gene: 3. The germline V gene has CDR1 KGHDR and CDR2 SFDVKD. CDR3 nucleotide sequence: TGTGCCACCAGTGTTCCTAGCGGGAGCAATGAGCAGTTCTTC. Translating it yields CATSVPSGSNEQFF.

This clonotype showed up just a few times. This chain links TRBV29-1 with TRBJ1-1; maybe TRBD1 (6 bases). Germline V gene data show CDR1 as SQVTM and CDR2 as ANQGSEA. The CDR3 runs 16 residues. V was cut by 7 bases and J by 1 base, with 22 bases left in between. The CDR3 DNA reads TGCAGCGCCGCCTGGGGGGGCGAAGGGAAGAACACTGAAGCTTTCTTT. As protein: CSAAWGGEGKNTEAFF.

V is TRBV20-1 and J is TRBJ2-3; 10 nucleotides align to TRBD2. Germline V gene lookup returns CDR1 DFQATT and CDR2 SNEGSKA (reference sequence). This CDR3 is built from 15 residues. The V and J ends lost 6 bases and 3 bases, in that order; junction bases with no gene match: 9. This chain's CDR3 is CSASSLAGKTDTQYF. As DNA, the CDR3 is TGCAGTGCGTCATCACTAGCGGGAAAAACAGATACGCAGTATTTT.

This chain connects TRBV20-1 to TRBJ2-3; 9 positions match TRBD2. This CDR3 is built from 15 residues. V dropped 0 bases and J dropped 6; count of bases not matched to a gene: 7. Germline CDR1 DFQATT, CDR2 SNEGSKA (reference sequence). The CDR3 nucleotides are TGCAGTGCTAGAGATACTAGCGGGTTCTCGGATACGCAGTATTTT. It codes for CSARDTSGFSDTQYF.

The gene calls are TRBV19 and TRBJ2-1, with 8 nucleotides matching TRBD2. The trim removed 8 bases at V and 13 bases at J, leaving 13 bases unmatched. CDR3 size: 13 residues. The V gene's germline CDR1 is LNHDA and CDR2 SQIVND (reference sequence). The CDR3, as DNA: TGTGCCAGTCAGGGGCGGCTAGCGGGTACCCAGTTCTTC. It codes for CASQGRLAGTQFF.

The rearrangement links TRBV20-1 to TRBJ2-3; D is unclear. CDR3 length: 15 amino acids. V lost 1 base, J lost 2 bases, and 13 bases lay in between. Per the germline V gene, CDR1 is DFQATT and CDR2 is SNEGSKA (reference sequence). CDR3 in amino acids: CSARVGGPHTDTQYF. CDR3 sequence (DNA): TGCAGTGCTAGAGTGGGTGGGCCCCACACAGATACGCAGTATTTT.

Only a few counts were recorded for this clonotype. Mismatch with germline at one junction end may stem from a read error. J is TRBJ2-1 and V is TRBV20-1, with a tentative D call TRBD2 (6 bases). Germline lookup yields CDR1 DFQATT and CDR2 SNEGSKA (reference sequence). CDR3 length: 14 residues. For the CDR3, the DNA is TGCAGTGCCAGAGCTCCCGGGAGTGGCGATGAGCAGTTCTTC. Translated: CSARAPGSGDEQFF.

The chain has TRBV29-1 and TRBJ1-1, with TRBD1 matching over 8 bases. The CDR3 has 11 residues. The V gene end was trimmed by 2 bases and the J gene end by 12 bases; junction bases not matched to a gene: 5. The germline V gene encodes CDR1 SQVTM and CDR2 ANQGSEA. In nucleotides, the CDR3 is TGCAGCGTTGAAAAGGACAGGGAGACTTTCTTT. It encodes CSVEKDRETFF. Full variable domain (rest looked up from reference TRBV29-1 and TRBJ1-1): SAVISQKPSRDICQRGTSLTIQCQVDSQVTMMFWYRQQPGQSLTLIATANQGSEATYESGFVIDKFPISRPNLTFSTLTVSNMSPEDSSIYLCSVEKDRETFFGQGTRLTVV.

The table lists this clonotype with a few counts. V and J are TRBV20-1 and TRBJ1-3, with no clear D. Trimming stripped 0 bases from V and 1 base from J, with 10 bases between. The germline V gene has CDR1 DFQATT and CDR2 SNEGSKA (reference sequence). The CDR3 spans 15 residues. CDR3 nucleotide sequence: TGCAGTGCTAGAGATGGAGTAGGGTCTGGAAACACCATATATTTT. Translated, it gives CSARDGVGSGNTIYF.

V gene TRBV5-1 combines with J gene TRBJ1-1; D remains ambiguous. Germline loops: CDR1 SGHRS, CDR2 YFSETQ. This CDR3 is 13 amino acids long. V gave up 2 bases and J gave up 7 bases, with 12 bases separating them. The DNA of the CDR3 is TGCGCCAGCAGCTTTGGGGAAGGGTTTGAAGCTTTCTTT. This translates into CASSFGEGFEAFF.

This rearrangement joins TRBV20-1 to TRBJ1-5; 8 bases agree with TRBD1. This CDR3 contains 15 residues. Germline V gene data show CDR1 as DFQATT and CDR2 as SNEGSKA (reference sequence). J was trimmed by 6 bases and V by 5 bases; bases with no gene match: 12. The CDR3 here is CSAGITGTGGQPQHF. CDR3 nucleotides: TGCAGTGCTGGGATCACCGGGACAGGAGGTCAGCCCCAGCATTTT.

The chain has TRBV11-2 and TRBJ2-5, with 7 bases lining up with TRBD2. The CDR3 totals 15 residues. Germline loops: CDR1 SGHAT, CDR2 FQNNGV. The J segment lost 4 bases and the V segment lost 4 bases, leaving 9 bases of the junction unmatched. CDR3 coding DNA: TGTGCCAGCAGCTCGGAGTTTTTAGCGGGAGAGACCCAGTACTTC. Its protein is CASSSEFLAGETQYF.